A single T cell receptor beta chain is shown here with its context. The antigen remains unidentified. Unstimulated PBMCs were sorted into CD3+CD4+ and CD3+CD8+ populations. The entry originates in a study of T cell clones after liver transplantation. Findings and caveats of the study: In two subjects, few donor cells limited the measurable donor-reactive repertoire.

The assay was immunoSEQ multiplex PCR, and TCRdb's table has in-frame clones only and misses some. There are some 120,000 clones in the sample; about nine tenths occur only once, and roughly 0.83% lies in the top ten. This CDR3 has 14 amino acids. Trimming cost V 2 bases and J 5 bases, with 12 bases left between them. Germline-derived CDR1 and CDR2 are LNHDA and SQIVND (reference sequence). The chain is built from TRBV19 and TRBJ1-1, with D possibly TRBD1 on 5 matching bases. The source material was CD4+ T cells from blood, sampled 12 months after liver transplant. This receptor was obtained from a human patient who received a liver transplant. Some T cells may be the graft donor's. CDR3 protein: CASSIRAGRTEAFF. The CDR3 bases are TGTGCCAGTAGTATACGGGCAGGGAGGACTGAAGCTTTCTTT.